This passage covers 27 T cell receptor beta chains from one sample sequenced in a study of blood T cell repertoires in COVID-19 (dated by TCRdb to the early 2020s). The library was made by the immunoSEQ multiplex PCR assay. Entries here come from immuneACCESS through TCRdb and include only in-frame sequences with V and J called. Some clones fail to appear in such tables; in the studies checked, an unresolved V gene covers under half of the shortfall, and the cause of the remainder is unknown. In all, the sample holds tens of thousands of clones, and 65% to 75% of those were seen once. The ten largest clonotypes hold about 28% of the sample. The sequencing sample was made of peripheral blood. Receptors were obtained from an elderly woman with acute or convalescent COVID-19.

The gene calls are TRBV18 and TRBJ1-6, with D hard to call. The V gene's germline CDR1 is KGHSH and CDR2 LQKENI. The CDR3 contains 16 residues. Trimming shortened V by 3 bases and J by 10 bases, and 19 bases separated the two germline ends. CDR3: CASSPPATWAGSPLHF. CDR3 DNA: TGTGCCAGCTCACCGCCCGCGACCTGGGCAGGCTCACCCCTCCACTTT. The whole variable domain, remainder taken from reference TRBV18 and TRBJ1-6, is NAGVMQNPRHLVRRRGQEARLRCSPMKGHSHVYWYRQLPEEGLKFMVYLQKENIIDESGMPKERFSAEFPKEGPSILRIQQVVRGDSAAYFCASSPPATWAGSPLHFGNGTRLTVT.

There are a few counts of this clone. The V gene is TRBV6-5, the J gene TRBJ2-1; a possible D gene is TRBD1 (6 bases). Germline loops: CDR1 MNHEY, CDR2 SVGAGI. The CDR3 is 15 residues long. The V end was cut by 6 bases, the J end by 6 bases, with 18 bases between. CDR3 nucleotides: TGTGCCAGCAGAGCCGGGACACTAGGTGGCAATGAGCAGTTCTTC. Amino acids: CASRAGTLGGNEQFF.

This chain connects TRBV7-2 to TRBJ2-3; 7 bases map to TRBD1. The CDR3 covers 14 residues. The germline V gene has CDR1 SGHTA and CDR2 FQGNSA. V was clipped by 6 bases and J by 5 bases; unmatched bases: 8. The CDR3 reads CASRRDSLRDTQYF. The DNA of the CDR3 is TGTGCCAGCAGAAGGGACAGCCTTCGAGATACGCAGTATTTT.

The chain carries TRBV18 and TRBJ2-7; 10 nucleotides match TRBD1. Germline CDR1 is KGHSH and CDR2 is LQKENI. This CDR3 has 15 residues. The junction had 5 bases not matched to a gene; V was cut back by 2 bases and J by 4 bases. The CDR3 DNA reads as TGTGCCAGCTCACCAGGGACAGGGGCCGCGTACGAGCAGTACTTC. As protein: CASSPGTGAAYEQYF.

The J gene is TRBJ2-7, the V gene TRBV5-1; 8 nucleotides line up with TRBD1. The CDR3 totals 15 residues. CDR1 is SGHRS and CDR2 is YFSETQ in the germline V gene. The V gene end was trimmed by 0 bases and the J gene end by 5 bases; junction bases not matched to a gene: 7. This CDR3 reads CASSLEAGGFHEQYF. The DNA of the CDR3 is TGCGCCAGCAGCTTGGAGGCAGGGGGCTTCCACGAGCAGTACTTC.

The V call is TRBV24-1, the J call TRBJ2-3; 10 positions agree with TRBD2. The CDR3 has 16 amino acids. The junction had 5 bases not matched to a gene; V was cut back by 2 bases and J by 4 bases. Per germline, CDR1 KGHDR and CDR2 SFDVKD. CDR3 loop: CATSDSSGRVADTQYF. Here the CDR3 DNA reads TGTGCCACCAGTGATTCCAGCGGGAGGGTCGCAGATACGCAGTATTTT.

V is TRBV24-1 and J is TRBJ2-1; the match to TRBD2 covers 7 bases. The germline V gene has CDR1 KGHDR and CDR2 SFDVKD. V was pared by 3 bases and J by 4 bases, with 5 bases of the junction left unmatched. This CDR3 is 15 amino acids long. The DNA of the CDR3 is TGTGCCACCAGTGATGCGGGGCGGGGGTACAATGAGCAGTTCTTC. The encoded protein is CATSDAGRGYNEQFF.

This chain joins TRBV7-9 and TRBJ1-1; 9 nucleotides match TRBD1. The CDR3 is made up of 13 amino acids. Trimming removed 5 bases from V and 8 bases from J; junction bases left unmatched: 6. The germline gives CDR1 SEHNR, CDR2 FQNEAQ (reference sequence). CDR3 in amino acids: CASSTDRGYEAFF. The CDR3 region has the DNA TGTGCCAGCAGCACCGACAGGGGGTACGAAGCTTTCTTT.

This clone was seen just once. This chain links TRBV30 with TRBJ2-7; perhaps TRBD2 as D (7 bases). The CDR3 covers 14 residues. Trimming removed 3 bases at V and 1 base at J, with 13 bases between. Per germline, CDR1 GTSNPN and CDR2 SVGIG (reference sequence). CDR3 in DNA: TGTGCCTGGAGGGGGGGGCAGGAATCCTACGAGCAGTACTTC. Its protein is CAWRGGQESYEQYF.

The V and J genes are TRBV6-5 and TRBJ1-1; D gene unclear. Trimming pared 2 bases from V and 5 bases from J, leaving 9 bases between. Germline-derived CDR1 and CDR2 are MNHEY and SVGAGI. The length of the CDR3 is 13 residues. CDR3 sequence (DNA): TGTGCCAGCAGTTACGCGGGTCGGACTGAAGCTTTCTTT. Protein: CASSYAGRTEAFF.

The rearrangement uses TRBV28 and TRBJ2-2; no definite D call. CDR3 length equals 15 residues. Germline V lookup: CDR1 MDHEN, CDR2 SYDVKM. V shed 2 bases and J shed 7 bases, with 14 bases lying between them. Written as DNA, the CDR3 is TGTGCCAGCAGTTTAGGTGGAGTCTTAGACGGGGAGCTGTTTTTT. Its translation: CASSLGGVLDGELFF.

Details on this clone: Compared with germline, one end of the junction differs, possibly owing to a read error. V gene TRBV7-7 combines with J gene TRBJ2-1, with 7 bases matching TRBD1. The CDR3 extends over 14 amino acids. In germline, CDR1 is SSHAT, CDR2 FNYEAQ (reference sequence). CDR3 amino acids: CASSPDRLRNEQFF. The CDR3 nucleotides read TGTGCTAGCAGCCCGGACAGGTTGAGAAATGAGCAGTTCTTC.

This clone is a singleton in its sample. The rearrangement uses TRBV5-5 and TRBJ1-6; D is perhaps TRBD1 (6 bases). Germline CDR1 and CDR2: SGHKS and YYEKEE (reference sequence). This CDR3 is built from 15 residues. The V and J ends lost 0 bases and 10 bases respectively, with 14 bases between them. CDR3 coding DNA: TGTGCCAGCAGCTTGGTTCAGGGGATTGGGTCACCCCTCCACTTT. Translated, it gives CASSLVQGIGSPLHF.

The rearrangement joins TRBV2 to TRBJ2-2, with TRBD2 matching 12 bases. The germline CDR1 and CDR2 sequences are SNHLY and FYNNEI. Trimming removed 0 bases from V and 1 base from J; junction bases left unmatched: 9. The CDR3 loop spans 20 amino acids. CDR3 residues: CASSEAGRLAGVGNTGELFF. DNA of the CDR3: TGTGCCAGCAGTGAAGCGGGGAGACTAGCGGGAGTCGGGAACACCGGGGAGCTGTTTTTT. The full variable domain, with the rest looked up from reference TRBV2 and TRBJ2-2, is EPEVTQTPSHQVTQMGQEVILRCVPISNHLYFYWYRQILGQKVEFLVSFYNNEISEKSEIFDDQFSVERPDGSNFTLKIRSTKLEDSAMYFCASSEAGRLAGVGNTGELFFGEGSRLTVL.

In its sample, this clone was seen once. J is TRBJ1-1 and V is TRBV5-6; D unresolved. V dropped 4 bases and J dropped 1 base, with 8 bases sitting between them. Germline V gives CDR1 SGHDT, CDR2 YYEEEE. This CDR3 contains 13 residues. In DNA, the CDR3 is TGTGCCAGCAGCCCCGGAGGGAACACTGAAGCTTTCTTT. Its translation is CASSPGGNTEAFF.

The CDR3 DNA follows: TGTGCCATCACTGGGACTAGCGGGGTCTACAATGAGCAGTTCTTC. The encoded protein is CAITGTSGVYNEQFF. The chain has TRBV10-3 and TRBJ2-1; 13 nucleotides match TRBD2. The CDR3 extends over 15 amino acids. V was pared by 7 bases and J by 3 bases, with 3 bases of the junction left unmatched. Germline loops: CDR1 ENHRY, CDR2 SYGVKD.

This clone has more than one count but fewer than ten. This rearrangement joins TRBV11-2 to TRBJ1-2; the match to TRBD1 covers 7 bases. This CDR3 region has 16 residues. Germline-derived CDR1 and CDR2 are SGHAT and FQNNGV. V gave up 2 bases and J gave up 7 bases; unmatched junction bases: 13. CDR3 nucleotide sequence: TGTGCCAGCAGCTTATTCTTGGGGGACAGCGGAGGTGGCTACACCTTC. Its protein product is CASSLFLGDSGGGYTF.

In this sample, this clone turned up many times. The V and J genes are TRBV6-1 and TRBJ1-4, with 7 bases identical to TRBD1. This CDR3 has 15 residues. The V and J ends lost 2 bases and 2 bases, in that order; junction bases with no gene match: 2. The germline V gene has CDR1 MNHNS and CDR2 SASEGT. CDR3 residues: CASSELQGTNEKLFF. The CDR3 DNA follows: TGTGCCAGCAGTGAATTACAGGGGACTAATGAAAAACTGTTTTTT.

This chain uses TRBV7-2 with TRBJ1-4; the D is unclear. This CDR3 has 16 amino acids. Germline lookup yields CDR1 SGHTA and CDR2 FQGNSA. Trimming took 5 bases from V and 4 from J, leaving 17 bases between them. DNA for the CDR3: TGTGCCAGCAGCAGTTACCCCGACAATGATAATGAAAAACTGTTTTTT. Amino acid sequence: CASSSYPDNDNEKLFF.

This clone was detected once. The CDR3 region has the DNA TGTGCCACCAGTGAATTAGCGGGAGCGAACACCGGGGAGCTGTTTTTT. Residues: CATSELAGANTGELFF. The chain has TRBV24-1 and TRBJ2-2; the match to TRBD2 covers 9 bases. The V gene's germline CDR1 is KGHDR and CDR2 SFDVKD. V dropped 4 bases and J dropped 0; count of bases not matched to a gene: 2. The CDR3 is 16 residues long.

The V gene is TRBV30, the J gene TRBJ2-7, with 8 bases fitting TRBD2. There are 14 residues in the CDR3. V dropped 5 bases and J dropped 5; count of bases not matched to a gene: 11. In germline, CDR1 is GTSNPN, CDR2 SVGIG (reference sequence). The CDR3 is CAWSSGLAVNEQYF. DNA for the CDR3: TGTGCCTGGTCAAGCGGACTAGCAGTTAACGAGCAGTACTTC.

This rearrangement joins TRBV3-1 (or the pseudogene TRBV3-2) to TRBJ1-5; 8 bases agree with TRBD1. Germline loops: CDR1 LGHDT, CDR2 YNNKEL (reference sequence). This CDR3 contains 18 residues. The J segment lost 2 bases and the V segment lost 1 base, leaving 10 bases of the junction unmatched. The CDR3 loop reads CASSQVGSTGVGNQPQHF. CDR3 DNA: TGTGCCAGCAGCCAAGTAGGATCGACAGGGGTTGGCAATCAGCCCCAGCATTTT.

The genes are TRBV30 and TRBJ1-6; unclear D gene. Trimming left V 5 bases short and J 5 bases short, with 10 bases between. The CDR3 has 13 residues. Per germline, CDR1 GTSNPN and CDR2 SVGIG (reference sequence). This chain's CDR3 is CAWHLTDNSPLHF. CDR3 in DNA: TGTGCCTGGCACTTAACGGATAATTCACCCCTCCACTTT.

This clone was observed a few times. CDR3 DNA sequence: TGTGCCAGCAGCTTAGTCCGGAGCTCTGGAAACACCATATATTTT. Amino acids: CASSLVRSSGNTIYF. The chain recombines TRBV7-6 with TRBJ1-3; no clear D. This CDR3 is 15 amino acids long. V dropped 1 base and J dropped 0 bases, with 7 bases sitting between them. The germline CDR1 and CDR2 sequences are SGHVS and FNYEAQ.

The chain links TRBV11-3 to TRBJ2-2; TRBD2 agrees at 9 bases. Germline V lookup: CDR1 SGHNT, CDR2 YENEEA. V lost 5 bases, J lost 4 bases, and 8 bases stayed unmatched. This CDR3 spans 16 amino acids. The DNA for the CDR3 is TGTGCCAGCAGCCCCTTAGCGGGAGTGGGCACCGGGGAGCTGTTTTTT. Its protein is CASSPLAGVGTGELFF.

The genes are TRBV28 and TRBJ1-2; D not certain. The CDR3 is 13 amino acids. V was shortened by 2 bases and J by 8 bases, with 12 bases between the two germline ends. Germline values: CDR1 MDHEN, CDR2 SYDVKM. The CDR3 DNA reads TGTGCCAGCAGTTTACCCCCAGGCTTAGGCTACACCTTC. Protein: CASSLPPGLGYTF.

The chain carries TRBV28 and TRBJ1-2; D is possibly TRBD1 (5 bases). CDR1 and CDR2 (germline): MDHEN, SYDVKM. The germline V and J ends were trimmed by 3 bases and 1 base, with 9 bases remaining between them. The CDR3 is 14 residues long. DNA of the CDR3: TGTGCCAGCAGTTTTCCGGGGGGTAACTATGGCTACACCTTC. This gives the protein CASSFPGGNYGYTF.